This T cell receptor beta chain was found in a study of metastatic and nonmetastatic thyroid tumors. Background on the study: The comparison covered peripheral blood and tumor or nodule tissue in malignant and benign thyroid patients. Study conclusions and caveats: Versus benign nodules, malignant thyroid tumors reportedly had significantly higher TCR beta diversity, in blood and tumor.

Authors' methods: To classify distant metastasis in papillary thyroid cancer, a model was built from CDR3 differences across clinicopathological groups. TCRdb reanalyzed the PCR reads with MiXCR. In this record, the V and J calls reflect TCRdb's handling and not the investigators' own analysis. The sample holds about 16,000 clones, 20% to 25% seen once. Among the patients, none had received any treatment before thyroid surgery. At least ten counts were recorded for this clone. The target antigen is unknown. This clonotype was obtained from a male donor with papillary thyroid cancer or a benign thyroid nodule (not recorded which). Some clones in this sample may be carry-over from other donors' samples. Sequences were obtained from tumor tissue.

The CDR3 nucleotides read TGTGCCAGCAGCTTACCACAGGGGGTCGCTGGCTATGGCTACACCTTC. Protein sequence: CASSLPQGVAGYGYTF. This rearrangement joins TRBV5-4 to TRBJ1-2, with 8 bases that match TRBD1. Trimming removed 2 bases from V and 4 bases from J; junction bases left unmatched: 10. Germline CDR1 SGHNT, CDR2 YYREEE (reference sequence). The CDR3 is made up of 16 amino acids.